This TCR beta chain was obtained from a study of control samples from healthy donors and cancer patients. Trimming removed 5 bases from V and 5 bases from J, with 12 bases in between. The CDR3 consists of 14 residues. Germline loops: CDR1 KGHDR, CDR2 SFDVKD. The count of this clone is one. Profiled with immunoSEQ multiplex PCR; TCRdb holds only in-frame clones, not every one. The sample lists about 130,000 clones; around 90% were seen once. The sequenced material came from blood. The clonotype originates from a man aged 18 to 35 in good health. The chain uses TRBV24-1 and TRBJ2-1; unclear D gene. The CDR3 sequence is CATSGTYLNNEQFF. The CDR3 DNA is TGTGCCACCAGTGGGACCTACCTAAACAATGAGCAGTTCTTC.